This is a list of T cell receptor beta chains from one sample in a study of blood T cell repertoires in COVID-19. TCRdb keeps only in-frame clones here, not all; method: immunoSEQ multiplex PCR. Of roughly 150,000 clones listed, around 82% are singletons. The sequencing sample was made of PBMCs or T cells enriched from blood (not recorded which). These TCRs come from a man aged 45-65 years in a cohort exposed to, infected with or recovered from COVID-19 (not recorded which). The CDR3 runs from the conserved cysteine through the conserved F or W. A D gene is named only where the DNA matches it firmly. Clone size is stated in some rows and not others, as once, few, many or a class when expanded.

CASSSAGGQPQHF,TGTGCCAGCAGTTCCGCAGGGGGTCAGCCCCAGCATTTT,TRBD1,NA,TRBJ1-5,TRBV6-6
CASSLLSGTGLSGFHF,TGTGCCAGCAGTTTACTGAGTGGGACAGGACTATCTGGGTTTCACTTC,TRBD1,NA,TRBJ1-2,TRBV27
CASSTQGDSYEQYF,TGCGCCAGCTCCACCCAGGGGGACTCCTACGAGCAGTACTTC,TRBD1,once,TRBJ2-7,TRBV4-1
CASRDAGQGPTGELFF,TGTGCCAGCAGGGACGCGGGACAGGGCCCCACCGGGGAGCTGTTTTTT,TRBD1,NA,TRBJ2-2,TRBV7-9
CASSLVAGPTF,TGTGCCAGCAGCTTAGTGGCGGGGCCCACCTTC,NA,NA,TRBJ1-2,TRBV11-2
CASRGTGTNYGYTF,TGTGCCAGCAGGGGGACAGGCACTAACTATGGCTACACCTTC,TRBD1,NA,TRBJ1-2,TRBV19
CASSGGTGRDYGYTF,TGTGCCAGCAGCGGGGGGACAGGGAGGGACTATGGCTACACCTTC,TRBD1,NA,TRBJ1-2,TRBV6-5
CASSVHSTRTDTQYF,TGTGCCAGCAGCGTACATAGCACACGGACAGATACGCAGTATTTT,NA,NA,TRBJ2-3,TRBV9
CASSPSRGYGELFF,TGTGCCAGCAGCCCAAGCCGGGGGTATGGGGAGCTGTTTTTT,NA,NA,TRBJ2-2,TRBV5-4
CASSSNTGGGTEAFF,TGTGCCAGCAGCTCCAACACAGGGGGAGGTACTGAAGCTTTCTTT,TRBD1,NA,TRBJ1-1,TRBV7-3
CASSGEGQTKANYGYTF,TGTGCCAGCAGTGGTGAGGGACAGACCAAAGCTAACTATGGCTACACCTTC,TRBD1,NA,TRBJ1-2,TRBV2
CASGTYRGFETQYF,TGTGCTAGTGGGACGTACAGGGGGTTCGAGACCCAGTACTTC,TRBD1,NA,TRBJ2-5,TRBV12-5
CASSQDSGGGSYEQYF,TGTGCCAGCAGCCAAGATTCTGGCGGGGGAAGTTACGAGCAGTACTTC,TRBD2,NA,TRBJ2-7,TRBV3-1/TRBV3-2
CASSPTGQSNYGYTF,TGTGCCAGCTCACCGACCGGACAGTCTAACTATGGCTACACCTTC,NA,NA,TRBJ1-2,TRBV18
CASREGFSNQPQHF,TGTGCCAGTAGGGAGGGCTTTAGCAATCAGCCCCAGCATTTT,NA,few,TRBJ1-5,TRBV19
CAWAGQGAGGYTF,TGTGCCTGGGCCGGACAGGGGGCGGGTGGCTACACCTTC,TRBD1,NA,TRBJ1-2,TRBV30
CASSGQPSGEQYF,TGTGCCAGCAGCGGACAGCCCTCAGGGGAGCAGTACTTC,NA,NA,TRBJ2-7,TRBV6-5
CASSPWTGAGYTF,TGTGCCAGCAGCCCGTGGACAGGGGCGGGCTACACCTTC,TRBD1,NA,TRBJ1-2,TRBV14
CASSPSVGRTEAFF,TGTGCCAGCAGCCCGTCTGTAGGGAGAACTGAAGCTTTCTTT,NA,NA,TRBJ1-1,TRBV7-2
CATSRDGEREGGEQFF,TGTGCCACCAGCAGAGATGGGGAGCGGGAGGGCGGTGAGCAGTTCTTC,TRBD2,medium-sized,TRBJ2-1,TRBV15
CASSRDRGYGYTF,TGTGCCAGCAGCAGGGACAGGGGCTATGGCTACACCTTC,TRBD1,NA,TRBJ1-2,TRBV13
CASSGQNYEQYF,TGCGCCAGCAGTGGCCAGAACTACGAGCAGTACTTC,NA,NA,TRBJ2-7,TRBV23-1
CASSRTGGPDTQYF,TGTGCCAGTAGCAGGACAGGGGGGCCAGATACGCAGTATTTT,TRBD1,few,TRBJ2-3,TRBV19
CASSPIGGTGTDTQYF,TGTGCCAGCTCCCCTATAGGGGGGACAGGGACAGATACGCAGTATTTT,TRBD1,once,TRBJ2-3,TRBV28
CAWSVQMNTEAFF,TGTGCCTGGAGTGTACAGATGAACACTGAAGCTTTCTTT,NA,NA,TRBJ1-1,TRBV30
CASTGRLAGVSSYNEQFF,TGTGCCAGCACCGGGCGGCTAGCGGGGGTCAGCTCCTACAATGAGCAGTTCTTC,TRBD2,once,TRBJ2-1,TRBV2
CASSQDGYGGSYEQYF,TGCGCCAGCAGCCAAGACGGCTACGGGGGATCCTACGAGCAGTACTTC,NA,NA,TRBJ2-7,TRBV4-3
CASSLPQGQGQPQHF,TGTGCCAGCAGTTTACCCCAGGGCCAAGGGCAGCCCCAGCATTTT,NA,NA,TRBJ1-5,TRBV6-1
CASSEDTVPYEQYF,TGCGCCAGCAGTGAGGACACTGTCCCCTACGAGCAGTACTTC,NA,NA,TRBJ2-7,TRBV10-1
CASSLGSDRLTNTGELFF,TGTGCCAGCAGCTTGGGTTCGGACAGACTAACTAACACCGGGGAGCTGTTTTTT,NA,NA,TRBJ2-2,TRBV5-6
CASRDQGISGNTIYF,TGTGCCAGCAGGGATCAGGGGATCTCTGGAAACACCATATATTTT,NA,NA,TRBJ1-3,TRBV6-5
CASSLGGATNTEAFF,TGCGCCAGCAGCTTAGGGGGGGCCACGAACACTGAAGCTTTCTTT,NA,NA,TRBJ1-1,TRBV5-1
CASSLRTGTLNTEAFF,TGTGCCAGCAGCTTACGGACAGGGACTCTGAACACTGAAGCTTTCTTT,TRBD1,NA,TRBJ1-1,TRBV11-2
CASSQGQGRDYGYTF,TGCGCCAGCAGCCAAGGTCAGGGGAGAGACTATGGCTACACCTTC,NA,NA,TRBJ1-2,TRBV4-1
CASSIGRGNGYTF,TGTGCCAGTAGTATAGGGAGGGGTAATGGCTACACCTTC,NA,NA,TRBJ1-2,TRBV19
CATSSRAVSSYEQYF,TGTGCCACCAGCAGCAGAGCGGTGAGCTCCTACGAGCAGTACTTC,NA,NA,TRBJ2-7,TRBV15
CASSVAGTGDEKLFF,TGTGCCAGCAGCGTAGCGGGGACAGGGGACGAAAAACTGTTTTTT,TRBD1,NA,TRBJ1-4,TRBV9
CASSRQGSQETQYF,TGTGCCAGCTCGCGACAGGGGTCCCAAGAGACCCAGTACTTC,TRBD1,NA,TRBJ2-5,TRBV18
CASSPPGGYGYTF,TGTGCCAGCAGCCCCCCCGGGGGCTATGGCTACACCTTC,NA,once,TRBJ1-2,TRBV11-2
CASRTTGPAFF,TGTGCCAGCAGGACCACAGGGCCAGCTTTCTTT,NA,NA,TRBJ1-1,TRBV6-5
CASSEGRTGGLGQYF,TGTGCCAGCAGTGAAGGTCGCACAGGGGGGTTAGGGCAGTACTTC,TRBD1,NA,TRBJ2-7,TRBV6-1
CASSPGLAGGTGELFF,TGTGCCAGCTCACCAGGACTAGCGGGAGGCACCGGGGAGCTGTTTTTT,TRBD2,NA,TRBJ2-2,TRBV18
CASSPTGGPYEQYF,TGTGCCAGCTCACCAACCGGGGGACCCTACGAGCAGTACTTC,NA,once,TRBJ2-7,TRBV18
CASSLGPGGYDEQFF,TGTGCCAGCAGCTTAGGCCCGGGGGGATATGATGAGCAGTTCTTC,TRBD2,NA,TRBJ2-1,TRBV7-2
CASSQARGLQPQHF,TGCGCCAGCAGCCAAGCCAGGGGGCTCCAGCCCCAGCATTTT,TRBD1,NA,TRBJ1-5,TRBV4-3
CASSSSGTGNTEAFF,TGCGCCAGCAGCTCCTCCGGGACAGGGAACACTGAAGCTTTCTTT,TRBD1,NA,TRBJ1-1,TRBV5-1